One sample yielded the 14 T cell receptor beta chains listed below, sequenced in a study of blood T cell repertoires in COVID-19 (dated by TCRdb to 2019 to 2021). Library preparation was by the immunoSEQ multiplex PCR assay. The clones in this table, taken by TCRdb from immuneACCESS, are in-frame only. Not every clone is retained; where verified, under half of the shortfall comes from an unresolved V gene, and the cause of the rest is unknown. The sample includes around 250,000 clones, with about 88% observed a single time. Under 8% of the sample is held by the ten biggest clonotypes. The sequencing sample was made of PBMCs or T cells enriched from blood (not recorded which). These receptors were collected from a woman aged 45 to 65 who had been exposed to COVID-19.

The genes are TRBV5-5 and TRBJ2-5, with D tentatively TRBD1 (5 bases). Germline assignment: CDR1 SGHKS and CDR2 YYEKEE (reference sequence). V dropped 4 bases and J dropped 0 bases, with 13 bases sitting between them. The CDR3 extends over 15 amino acids. CDR3 in DNA: TGTGCCAGCAGCCCCCTGAGACAGAACCAAGAGACCCAGTACTTC. Protein: CASSPLRQNQETQYF.

The chain employs TRBV5-6 and TRBJ2-2; D perhaps matches TRBD2 (6 bases). The CDR3 totals 14 residues. The V end was cut by 4 bases, the J end by 10 bases, with 17 bases between. Germline V gives CDR1 SGHDT, CDR2 YYEEEE. CDR3 protein: CASSPTGVLLELFF. DNA for the CDR3: TGTGCCAGCAGCCCGACGGGGGTCCTCCTGGAGCTGTTTTTT.

The CDR3 nucleotides are TGTGCCAGCAGTGACTCTCCACTAGCGGGGGGGCGTCATTCGAACAATGAGCAGTTCTTC. This encodes CASSDSPLAGGRHSNNEQFF. The chain is built from TRBV6-4 and TRBJ2-1; 13 nucleotides align to TRBD2. Per the germline V gene, CDR1 is MRHNA and CDR2 is SNTAGT. The CDR3 sequence is 20 residues long. V lost 0 bases to trimming and J lost 5 bases; unmatched junction nucleotides: 13.

In its sample, this clone was seen once. The rearrangement joins TRBV12-3 or TRBV12-4 to TRBJ1-2; D not certain. This CDR3 is built from 12 residues. Trimming cost V 4 bases and J 4 bases, with 7 bases left between them. CDR3 bases: TGTGCCAGCAGTTCGTCTATCTATGGCTACACCTTC. Amino acids: CASSSSIYGYTF.

This clone was picked up one time. J is TRBJ1-2 and V is TRBV3-1 (or the pseudogene TRBV3-2), with D perhaps TRBD1 (5 bases). This CDR3 is built from 12 residues. Trimming took 4 bases from V and 5 from J, leaving 8 bases between them. CDR1 and CDR2 (germline): LGHDT, YNNKEL (reference sequence). The chain's CDR3 is CASSLEGYGYTF. The CDR3 nucleotides read TGTGCCAGCAGCCTGGAGGGGTATGGCTACACCTTC.

This rearrangement joins TRBV12-5 to TRBJ1-1, with D hard to call. V was cut by 7 bases and J by 11 bases, with 14 bases left in between. Germline lookup yields CDR1 LGHNT and CDR2 FRNRAP. The CDR3 totals 11 residues. The CDR3 here is CASASGFVAFF. The CDR3 DNA reads TGTGCTAGTGCGTCGGGTTTTGTGGCTTTCTTT.

The J gene is TRBJ1-1, the V gene TRBV18; 11 nucleotides line up with TRBD1. V gave up 2 bases and J gave up 3 bases; unmatched junction bases: 11. Per the germline V gene, CDR1 is KGHSH and CDR2 is LQKENI. The CDR3 loop spans 18 amino acids. DNA for the CDR3: TGTGCCAGCTCACCAAGGCAATGGACAGGGGGCCGGGACACTGAAGCTTTCTTT. Its translation is CASSPRQWTGGRDTEAFF.

The chain employs TRBV5-1 and TRBJ1-2; D not certain. This CDR3 contains 14 residues. Trimming removed 3 bases from V and 6 bases from J, with 15 bases in between. Germline CDR1 is SGHRS and CDR2 is YFSETQ. The chain's CDR3 is CASSSSATSHGYTF. The CDR3 DNA reads as TGCGCCAGCAGCTCCTCGGCGACTTCTCATGGCTACACCTTC.

The count of this clone is one. V usage is TRBV27 and J usage is TRBJ2-1; 7 bases are shared with TRBD2. The CDR3 extends over 15 amino acids. Germline V gene sequence: CDR1 MNHEY, CDR2 SMNVEV (reference sequence). V lost 3 bases and J lost 5; bases outside the gene matches: 7. The CDR3, as DNA: TGTGCCAGCAGTTTTGGGAGGGGTCGAAACAATGAGCAGTTCTTC. Its translation is CASSFGRGRNNEQFF.

The sample holds a few counts of this clone. This sequence joins TRBV12-5 and TRBJ2-4, with a possible D match to TRBD1 (6 bases). The CDR3 is 14 amino acids. Germline lookup yields CDR1 LGHNT and CDR2 FRNRAP. Trimming cost V 7 bases and J 9 bases, with 19 bases left between them. Here the CDR3 DNA reads TGTGCTAGTGCCAAACAGGGAGTTTTAACCATTCAGTACTTC. This encodes CASAKQGVLTIQYF.

The chain uses TRBV27 and TRBJ1-1; weak D call: TRBD1 (6 bases). Germline CDR1 and CDR2: MNHEY and SMNVEV (reference sequence). The V and J ends lost 3 bases and 6 bases respectively, with 11 bases between them. CDR3 size: 13 residues. CDR3 nucleotides: TGTGCCAGCAGTTTCAGGGGAAAAGCTGAAGCTTTCTTT. This sequence encodes CASSFRGKAEAFF.

This clone was counted a single time. The chain joins TRBV5-1 to TRBJ2-3; perhaps TRBD1 as D (5 bases). CDR1 is SGHRS, CDR2 YFSETQ, per germline. Between the trimmed V and J ends, which lost 3 bases and 2 bases, there was a span of 19 bases. This CDR3 is 17 amino acids long. CDR3: CASSYKPGNQDTDTQYF. In DNA, the CDR3 is TGCGCCAGCAGCTATAAACCAGGGAATCAGGACACAGATACGCAGTATTTT.

V and J are TRBV7-2 and TRBJ2-1; 10 bases are shared with TRBD2. This CDR3 is built from 15 residues. V lost 6 bases to trimming and J lost 5 bases; unmatched junction nucleotides: 7. The germline CDR1 and CDR2 sequences are SGHTA and FQGNSA. Written as DNA, the CDR3 is TGTGCCAGCAGGGAACTAGCGGGGAGAGACAATGAGCAGTTCTTC. Protein: CASRELAGRDNEQFF.

This sequence joins TRBV5-1 and TRBJ1-1, with 7 positions matching TRBD1. CDR3 size: 17 residues. V shed 0 bases, J shed 0 bases, and the junction held 8 bases outside the gene matches. Germline V lookup: CDR1 SGHRS, CDR2 YFSETQ. The CDR3 spells CASSLGQGLTMNTEAFF. The CDR3 nucleotides are TGCGCCAGCAGCTTGGGACAGGGCTTAACCATGAACACTGAAGCTTTCTTT.